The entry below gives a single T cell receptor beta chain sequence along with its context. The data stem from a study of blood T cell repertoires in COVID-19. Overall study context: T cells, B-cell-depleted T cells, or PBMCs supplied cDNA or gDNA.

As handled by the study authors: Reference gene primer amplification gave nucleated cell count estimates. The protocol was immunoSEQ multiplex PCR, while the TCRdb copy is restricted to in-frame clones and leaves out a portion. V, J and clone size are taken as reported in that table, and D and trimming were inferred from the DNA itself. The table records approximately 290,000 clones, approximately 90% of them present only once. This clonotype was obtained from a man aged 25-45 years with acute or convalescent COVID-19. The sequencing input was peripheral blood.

The CDR3 reads CASSQDYAGLTDTQYF. The DNA of the CDR3 is TGTGCCAGCAGCCAAGATTACGCAGGCCTCACAGATACGCAGTATTTT. The J gene is TRBJ2-3, the V gene TRBV14, with D hard to call. V was pared by 0 bases and J by 2 bases, with 12 bases between. The CDR3 is 16 amino acids. The germline gives CDR1 SGHDN, CDR2 FVKESK.